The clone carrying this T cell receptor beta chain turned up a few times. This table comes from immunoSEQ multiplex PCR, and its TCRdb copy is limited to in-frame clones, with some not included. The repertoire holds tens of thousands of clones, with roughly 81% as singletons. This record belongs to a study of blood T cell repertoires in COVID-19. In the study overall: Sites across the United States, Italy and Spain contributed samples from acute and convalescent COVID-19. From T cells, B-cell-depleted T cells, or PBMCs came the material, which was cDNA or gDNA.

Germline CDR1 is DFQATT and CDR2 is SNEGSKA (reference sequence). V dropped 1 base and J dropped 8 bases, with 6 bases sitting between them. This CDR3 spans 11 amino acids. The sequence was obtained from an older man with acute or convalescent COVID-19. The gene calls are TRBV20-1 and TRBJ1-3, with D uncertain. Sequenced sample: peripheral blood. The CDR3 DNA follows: TGCAGTGCTAGAGTACGGGACACCATATATTTT. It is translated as CSARVRDTIYF.